Listed here are 18 T cell receptor beta chains from one sample, sequenced in a study of T cell responses to AZD1222 COVID-19 vaccine. Repertoires were generated with immunoSEQ multiplex PCR, while TCRdb's copy carries only in-frame clones and drops some. Of some 180,000 clones listed, 85% to 95% are singletons. The specimen comprised peripheral blood, sampled on day 0 of AZD1222 vaccination. Receptor source: an adult in good health.

This clone was detected a few times. This chain joins TRBV12-3 or TRBV12-4 and TRBJ2-2; tentatively, D is TRBD1 or TRBD2 (6 bases each). CDR3 size: 11 residues. CDR3 sequence: CAGGSPGELFF. The CDR3 bases are TGTGCGGGGGGCTCGCCCGGGGAGCTGTTTTTT.

This chain joins TRBV6-2 or TRBV6-3 and TRBJ2-3, with 7 bases matching TRBD2. This CDR3 region has 17 residues. Germline loops: CDR1 MNHEY, CDR2 SVGEGT. Germline trimming cut 0 bases from V and 2 bases from J; bases unmatched to any gene: 8. The CDR3 here is CASSYSSGLADTDTQYF. CDR3 DNA sequence: TGTGCCAGCAGTTACTCGAGTGGTCTAGCGGACACAGATACGCAGTATTTT.

The rearrangement joins TRBV7-9 to TRBJ1-1, with D tentatively TRBD1 (6 bases). CDR3 length equals 14 residues. Per germline, CDR1 SEHNR and CDR2 FQNEAQ (reference sequence). The V and J ends lost 3 bases and 6 bases respectively, with 14 bases between them. The CDR3 loop is CASSLTGSAAEAFF. The CDR3 coding sequence is TGTGCCAGCAGCTTGACAGGTTCCGCGGCTGAAGCTTTCTTT.

This chain joins TRBV6-2 or TRBV6-3 and TRBJ1-3; tentatively, D is TRBD1 (5 bases). Trimming removed 5 bases at V and 4 bases at J, with 12 bases between. CDR1 is MNHEY and CDR2 is SVGEGT in the germline V gene. CDR3 length: 14 amino acids. The chain's CDR3 is CASSPGGPGNTIYF. For the CDR3, the DNA is TGTGCCAGCAGTCCCGGGGGACCCGGAAACACCATATATTTT.

This clone was detected once. The chain has TRBV11-3 and TRBJ2-2; D is undetermined. Trimming shortened V by 4 bases and J by 3 bases, and 6 bases separated the two germline ends. Germline assignment: CDR1 SGHNT and CDR2 YENEEA. The length of the CDR3 is 13 residues. CDR3 loop: CASSSSDTGELFF. The CDR3 DNA reads as TGTGCCAGCAGCTCCTCCGACACCGGGGAGCTGTTTTTT.

The chain uses TRBV10-1 and TRBJ2-1; 7 bases fit TRBD1. There are 13 residues in the CDR3. Germline lookup yields CDR1 WNHNN and CDR2 SYGVQD (reference sequence). Trimming cost V 4 bases and J 4 bases; bases outside gene matches: 1. The CDR3 is CASSADRYNEQFF. The CDR3 coding sequence is TGCGCCAGCAGTGCGGACAGGTACAATGAGCAGTTCTTC.

The gene calls are TRBV12-3 or TRBV12-4 and TRBJ2-3; no clear D. Trimming shortened V by 3 bases and J by 8 bases, and 12 bases separated the two germline ends. The CDR3 length is 13 residues. CDR3 residues: CASSFGRPGTQYF. The CDR3 DNA follows: TGTGCCAGCAGTTTCGGCCGACCGGGTACGCAGTATTTT.

The CDR3 is CAIIDSTHRSGANVLTF. DNA for the CDR3: TGTGCCATCATAGACTCCACACACCGCTCTGGGGCCAACGTCCTGACTTTC. The chain recombines TRBV10-3 with TRBJ2-6, with D uncertain. V was clipped by 7 bases and J by 0 bases, with 16 bases between them. Germline V gene sequence: CDR1 ENHRY, CDR2 SYGVKD. CDR3 length: 17 residues.

The chain has TRBV11-2 and TRBJ1-2; D call uncertain. The V end was cut by 1 base, the J end by 2 bases, with 11 bases between. The CDR3 has 15 amino acids. Germline V gives CDR1 SGHAT, CDR2 FQNNGV. The CDR3 DNA reads TGTGCCAGCAGCTTAGTTTTTTCAGCAAACTATGGCTACACCTTC. Its translation: CASSLVFSANYGYTF.

The chain couples TRBV2 to TRBJ1-3, with a tentative D call TRBD1 (5 bases). The germline V gene encodes CDR1 SNHLY and CDR2 FYNNEI. The CDR3 spans 14 residues. The germline V and J ends were trimmed by 6 bases and 2 bases, with 11 bases remaining between them. DNA for the CDR3: TGTGCCAGCAGCACAGGACTTGCTGGAAACACCATATATTTT. Translation gives CASSTGLAGNTIYF.

The chain recombines TRBV27 with TRBJ2-1, with TRBD2 matching over 8 bases. Per the germline V gene, CDR1 is MNHEY and CDR2 is SMNVEV (reference sequence). This CDR3 is built from 19 residues. Trimming removed 7 bases from V and 3 bases from J; junction bases left unmatched: 20. As DNA, the CDR3 is TGTGCCAGCACCTCCGGTAAGGAGACTGGGAGCGGGGGCTACAATGAGCAGTTCTTC. Its translation is CASTSGKETGSGGYNEQFF.

V is TRBV27 and J is TRBJ1-5; 10 nucleotides match TRBD1. Looked up from germline, CDR1 is MNHEY and CDR2 is SMNVEV (reference sequence). The CDR3 spans 17 residues. The ends lost 10 bases at V and 0 bases at J; junction bases unmatched: 12. CDR3: CANSGQGISISNQPQHF. CDR3 in DNA: TGTGCCAACTCGGGACAGGGGATCTCCATTAGCAATCAGCCCCAGCATTTT.

The V and J genes are TRBV19 and TRBJ2-1, with 7 bases lining up with TRBD1. The V gene end was trimmed by 1 base and the J gene end by 2 bases; junction bases not matched to a gene: 2. Looked up from germline, CDR1 is LNHDA and CDR2 is SQIVND (reference sequence). CDR3 length: 15 residues. The CDR3 nucleotides read TGTGCCAGTAGTATAGGACAGGGACCCTACAATGAGCAGTTCTTC. This sequence encodes CASSIGQGPYNEQFF.

The rearrangement joins TRBV6-5 to TRBJ2-7; D might be TRBD1 (5 bases). The CDR3 spans 14 residues. The germline CDR1 and CDR2 sequences are MNHEY and SVGAGI. Trimming pared 0 bases from V and 3 bases from J, leaving 9 bases between. The CDR3: CASSYSTAYYEQYF. The CDR3 bases are TGTGCCAGCAGTTACTCGACAGCCTACTACGAGCAGTACTTC.

The J gene is TRBJ1-5, the V gene TRBV7-3; 8 bases agree with TRBD1. V gave up 5 bases and J gave up 2 bases; unmatched junction bases: 5. The CDR3 totals 15 residues. Germline CDR1 is SGHTA and CDR2 is FQGTGA. The CDR3 loop reads CASSTGTGRNQPQHF. The CDR3 nucleotides are TGTGCCAGCAGCACCGGGACAGGCCGCAATCAGCCCCAGCATTTT. The full variable domain, with the rest looked up from reference TRBV7-3 and TRBJ1-5, is GAGVSQTPSNKVTEKGKYVELRCDPISGHTALYWYRQSLGQGPEFLIYFQGTGAADDSGLPNDRFFAVRPEGSVSTLKIQRTERGDSAVYLCASSTGTGRNQPQHFGDGTRLSIL.

The rearrangement joins TRBV4-2 to TRBJ1-1; 7 bases line up with TRBD1. Losses at the gene ends were 1 base for V and 4 bases for J; bases not matched to a gene: 6. The CDR3 loop spans 15 amino acids. Per the germline V gene, CDR1 is LGHNA and CDR2 is YNFKEQ. CDR3 amino acids: CASSQAPNRGTEAFF. The CDR3 nucleotides read TGTGCCAGCAGCCAAGCACCCAACAGGGGCACTGAAGCTTTCTTT.

This CDR3 is CAISGQLNTEAFF. In DNA, the CDR3 is TGTGCCATCAGTGGACAGCTGAACACTGAAGCTTTCTTT. This chain uses TRBV10-3 with TRBJ1-1; D might be TRBD1 (5 bases). The germline CDR1 and CDR2 sequences are ENHRY and SYGVKD. V was pared by 4 bases and J by 0 bases, with 6 bases between. The CDR3 is made up of 13 amino acids.

This chain connects TRBV5-4 to TRBJ1-2, with TRBD1 as a possible D gene (6 bases). Germline V gene data show CDR1 as SGHNT and CDR2 as YYREEE (reference sequence). The CDR3 runs 15 residues. Trimming took 2 bases from V and 5 from J, leaving 16 bases between them. The chain's CDR3 is CASSFGPGQYYGYTF. As DNA, the CDR3 is TGTGCCAGCAGCTTCGGTCCGGGACAATATTATGGCTACACCTTC.